These T cell receptor beta chains were read from a single sample in a study of blood T cell repertoires in COVID-19. Sequencing was performed with immunoSEQ multiplex PCR; in TCRdb, only in-frame clones are kept and a portion is missing. The sample contains about 120,000 clones, 85% to 90% of which appear only once. Sequencing was carried out using peripheral blood. All receptors derive from a man aged 80 or over with acute or convalescent COVID-19. Each CDR3 is given with its conserved first and last residue. A D gene is named only where the DNA matches it firmly. Where a row states a size, it is once, few, many or the class of an expanded clone; other rows omit it.

V	D	J	size	DNA	CDR3
TRBV19	TRBD1	TRBJ1-3	NA	TGTGCCAGTAGCAGGACAGGGGGCCCTGGAAACACCATATATTTT	CASSRTGGPGNTIYF
TRBV6-5	NA	TRBJ2-7	NA	TGTGCCAGCAGTCTACAGGGGGGGGGTACCGAGCAGTACTTC	CASSLQGGGTEQYF
TRBV9	NA	TRBJ2-3	NA	TGTGCCAGCAGCCTCCAGGGGAGAGATACGCAGTATTTT	CASSLQGRDTQYF
TRBV5-1	NA	TRBJ1-2	NA	TGCGCCAGCAGCTTGTCCGGCTATGGCTACACCTTC	CASSLSGYGYTF
TRBV21-1	NA	TRBJ2-2	NA	TGTGCCAGCAGCAAACCGGACAGGGTTGGGAACACCGGGGAGCTGTTTTTT	CASSKPDRVGNTGELFF
TRBV7-2	NA	TRBJ2-1	NA	TGTGCCAGCGGGGTGGGAGCGATCTCCTACAATGAGCAGTTCTTC	CASGVGAISYNEQFF
TRBV20-1	NA	TRBJ2-5	NA	TGCAGTGCTAGTTCTACCCCGGGGGAGACCCAGTACTTC	CSASSTPGETQYF
TRBV18	TRBD1	TRBJ2-7	NA	TGTGCCAGCTCACTAAACCCCGGGACAGGGTCTGCCGAGCAGTACTTC	CASSLNPGTGSAEQYF
TRBV27	TRBD2	TRBJ2-3	NA	TGTGCCAGCAGCTGGGGGCGGGGGGCCTCCACAGATACGCAGTATTTT	CASSWGRGASTDTQYF
TRBV6-2/TRBV6-3	NA	TRBJ2-5	NA	TGTGCCAGCAGTCGTCAAGAGACCCAGTACTTC	CASSRQETQYF
TRBV28	TRBD1	TRBJ2-7	NA	TGTGCCAGCAGCATTATCCGGACAGGGAGCTACGAGCAGTACTTC	CASSIIRTGSYEQYF
TRBV11-3	TRBD2	TRBJ2-7	NA	TGTGCCAGCAGCTTGGGACTAGCGGGAGCCGACGAGCAGTACTTC	CASSLGLAGADEQYF
TRBV7-9	TRBD1	TRBJ1-1	NA	TGTGCCAGCAGGTTACAGGGGGACACTGAAGCTTTCTTT	CASRLQGDTEAFF
TRBV19	NA	TRBJ2-1	NA	TGTGCCAGTAGTATTCCCCGCGGAAGCTCCTACAATGAGCAGTTCTTC	CASSIPRGSSYNEQFF
TRBV5-3	TRBD1	TRBJ2-3	NA	TGTGCCAGAAGTTCCGGACAGGGGGCTGATACGCAGTATTTT	CARSSGQGADTQYF
TRBV7-9	TRBD1	TRBJ2-4	NA	TGTGCCAGCAGCTCCGGAGACAGGGTAGGAAACATTCAGTACTTC	CASSSGDRVGNIQYF
TRBV5-1	NA	TRBJ2-1	NA	TGCGCCAGCAGCTGGGGACTGAATGAGCAGTTCTTC	CASSWGLNEQFF
TRBV6-1	TRBD2	TRBJ2-7	NA	TGTGCCAGCAGTGTCGCTCTAGCGGGGGGACGGACCTACGAGCAGTACTTC	CASSVALAGGRTYEQYF
TRBV18	TRBD1	TRBJ2-1	NA	TGTGCCAGCTCACGCGGACAGGGGCCCTACAATGAGCAGTTCTTC	CASSRGQGPYNEQFF
TRBV27	TRBD1	TRBJ2-6	NA	TGTGCCAGCAGAACAGGGGCCTCTGGGGCCAACGTCCTGACTTTC	CASRTGASGANVLTF
TRBV9	NA	TRBJ2-7	NA	TGTGCCAGCAGCGTAGTCCCGGGCTCCTACGAGCAGTACTTC	CASSVVPGSYEQYF
TRBV24-1	TRBD1	TRBJ1-2	NA	TGTGCCACCAGTGAGCCTGGACAGGGGAATGGCTACACCTTC	CATSEPGQGNGYTF
TRBV7-3	NA	TRBJ2-7	NA	TGTGCCAGCAGTATATCGAGCTCCTACGAGCAGTACTTC	CASSISSSYEQYF
TRBV5-4	NA	TRBJ1-1	NA	TGTGCCAGCCTACCGGGAGGGGGAAGGAACACTGAAGCTTTCTTT	CASLPGGGRNTEAFF
TRBV4-3	NA	TRBJ1-1	few	TGCGCCAGCAGCCAAGAGGGCGCCACTGAAGCTTTCTTT	CASSQEGATEAFF
TRBV19	TRBD2	TRBJ2-1	NA	TGTGCCAGTAGTAGGGGACTAGCGGGAGTGAATGAGCAGTTCTTC	CASSRGLAGVNEQFF
TRBV19	TRBD1	TRBJ2-1	once	TGTGCCAGTAGGGAAACCGGGACAGGGAGAAATGAGCAGTTCTTC	CASRETGTGRNEQFF
TRBV3-1/TRBV3-2	TRBD2	TRBJ2-7	NA	TGTGCCAGCAGCCAAGGGGGTCGAGGGGGAACTAGCGGGACCCACGAGCAGTACTTC	CASSQGGRGGTSGTHEQYF
TRBV19	TRBD1	TRBJ1-1	NA	TGTGCCAGTAGCTCCGGGACAGGGCCTCTGAACACTGAAGCTTTCTTT	CASSSGTGPLNTEAFF
TRBV6-6	TRBD2	TRBJ2-7	NA	TGTGCCACCATCACGGGAACTAGCGGGATTTACGAGCAGTACTTC	CATITGTSGIYEQYF
TRBV30	NA	TRBJ2-5	NA	TGTGCCTGGAGTGTACCGGGGGGCGGAGAGACCCAGTACTTC	CAWSVPGGGETQYF
TRBV21-1	NA	TRBJ1-5	NA	TGTGCCAGCAGGATTTACGACAGGGAAAATAGCAATCAGCCCCAGCATTTT	CASRIYDRENSNQPQHF
TRBV13	TRBD2	TRBJ2-1	NA	TGTGCCAGCAGCCTACTTCCCGGGACTAGCGGGGCTAAAAATGAGCAGTTCTTC	CASSLLPGTSGAKNEQFF
TRBV7-2	TRBD2	TRBJ2-7	NA	TGTGCCAGCAGACTTACTAGCGGCTACGAGCAGTACTTC	CASRLTSGYEQYF
TRBV10-3	TRBD2	TRBJ2-1	NA	TGTGCCGCGGGACTAGCGGGAGCTGGTGAGCAGTTCTTC	CAAGLAGAGEQFF
TRBV6-2/TRBV6-3	TRBD2	TRBJ2-3	NA	TGTGCCAGCAGTTACCTAGCGGGGGGCACAGATACGCAGTATTTT	CASSYLAGGTDTQYF
TRBV28	NA	TRBJ1-2	NA	TGTGCCAGCAGTTTAAGGGGGACGGACTATGGCTACACCTTC	CASSLRGTDYGYTF
TRBV5-1	NA	TRBJ1-2	NA	TGCGCCAGCAGCTCTACAGGAGATATAAATGGCTACACCTTC	CASSSTGDINGYTF
TRBV12-2	NA	TRBJ1-1	NA	NA	CASRCCFGQGANTEAFF
TRBV5-4	NA	TRBJ1-3	NA	TGTGCCAGCAGCTCCGCGACTGCTGGAAACACCATATATTTT	CASSSATAGNTIYF
TRBV6-5	TRBD1	TRBJ1-1	NA	TGTGCCAGCAGTCAGGGACAGAGGAACACTGAAGCTTTCTTT	CASSQGQRNTEAFF
TRBV19	NA	TRBJ1-6	NA	TGTGCCAGTAGTATTCCGTCGAATTCACCCCTCCACTTT	CASSIPSNSPLHF
TRBV15	NA	TRBJ2-1	NA	TGTGCCACCAGCAGAGGAATTACTAGTTCCGACAATGAGCAGTTCTTC	CATSRGITSSDNEQFF
TRBV7-6	NA	TRBJ1-5	NA	TGTGCCAGCAGCAGTCAGGGAGGTCAGCCCCAGCATTTT	CASSSQGGQPQHF
TRBV19	TRBD1	TRBJ2-3	NA	TGTGCCAGTAGTGCCGGGACAGGGGCCAGCACAGATACGCAGTATTTT	CASSAGTGASTDTQYF
TRBV18	NA	TRBJ1-1	NA	TGTGCCAGCTCACCAAATCAAGCCCGGAACACTGAAGCTTTCTTT	CASSPNQARNTEAFF
TRBV6-5	TRBD1	TRBJ1-1	once	TGTGCCAGCAGACCTGGACAGGACATGAACACTGAAGCTTTCTTT	CASRPGQDMNTEAFF
TRBV3-1/TRBV3-2	TRBD1	TRBJ1-2	NA	TGTGCCAGCAGCTTACCCGGACAGGGCACCTTTGGCTACACCTTC	CASSLPGQGTFGYTF
TRBV18	TRBD2	TRBJ2-1	NA	TGTGCCAGCTCCCCCACTAGCGACGTTGAGCAGTTCTTC	CASSPTSDVEQFF